This TCR beta chain was recorded in a study of cytomegalovirus exposure and HLA in healthy donors. At the level of the study: Findings of an earlier analysis included about 100 million unique TCR beta sequences from 190 million or so T cells.

It was with 60 Vbeta and 13 Jbeta primers that the PCR ran. The table came from immunoSEQ multiplex PCR; TCRdb's copy has only in-frame clones and leaves some out. The sample has roughly 230,000 clones, approximately 91% seen once. For this clone: The antigen is not known.

The CDR3 spans 15 residues. After removal of 5 bases from V and 3 bases from J, the junction contained 8 bases not matched to a gene. Germline lookup yields CDR1 SGHNT and CDR2 YYREEE (reference sequence). Study-wide findings and caveats: In an earlier analysis, productive rearrangement rates for most beta V segments clustered near 90% or 30%. HLA allele associations emerged for roughly 17,000 TCR beta sequences in a later analysis, at 0.05 false discovery rate. The authors listed over 150 TCR beta chains as cytomegalovirus-associated.

This sequence originates from a girl aged 2 to 10 in good health and CMV-seronegative. Specimen: PBMCs. This chain uses TRBV5-4 with TRBJ1-2, with 9 bases lining up with TRBD1. Here the CDR3 DNA reads TGTGCCAGCAGGCCCTGGACAGGGGCGGACTATGGCTACACCTTC. It is translated as CASRPWTGADYGYTF.